Sequencing of this TCR beta chain was carried out in a study of T cell responses to AZD1222 COVID-19 vaccine. The study, taken as a whole, reports: White British ancestry dominated among donors, who included more females, and clonal diversity was possibly underestimated.

Trimming removed 0 bases from V and 6 bases from J, with 17 bases in between. CDR1 MNHNS and CDR2 SASEGT come from the germline V gene. This CDR3 is 16 amino acids long. Here immunoSEQ multiplex PCR was the method, and the copy in TCRdb shows in-frame clones only, minus some. The sample lists some 180,000 clones; roughly nine tenths were seen once. Details on this clone: Its antigen is undetermined.

Specimen: peripheral blood, collected 28 days after the second AZD1222 dose. The chain couples TRBV6-1 to TRBJ1-2; D might be TRBD1 (6 bases). The sequence was collected from an adult who received the AZD1222 COVID-19 vaccine. CDR3 nucleotide sequence: TGTGCCAGCAGTGAAGCGGTTACAGGGTTGAGGGATGGCTACACCTTC. Its translation is CASSEAVTGLRDGYTF.